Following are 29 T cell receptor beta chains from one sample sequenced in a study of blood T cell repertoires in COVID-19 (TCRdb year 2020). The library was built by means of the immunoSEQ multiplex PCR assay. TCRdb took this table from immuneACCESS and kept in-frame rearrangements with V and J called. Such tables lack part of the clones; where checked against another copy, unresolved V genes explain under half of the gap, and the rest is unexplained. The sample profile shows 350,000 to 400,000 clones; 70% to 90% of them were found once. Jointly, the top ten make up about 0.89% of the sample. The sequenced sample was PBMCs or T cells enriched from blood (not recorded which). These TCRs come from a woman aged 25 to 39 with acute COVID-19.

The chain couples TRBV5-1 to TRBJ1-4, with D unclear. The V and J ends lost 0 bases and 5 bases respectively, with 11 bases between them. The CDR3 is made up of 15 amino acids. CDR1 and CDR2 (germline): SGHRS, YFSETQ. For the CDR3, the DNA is TGCGCCAGCAGCTTGGTTCGGGGATTCAATGAAAAACTGTTTTTT. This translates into CASSLVRGFNEKLFF.

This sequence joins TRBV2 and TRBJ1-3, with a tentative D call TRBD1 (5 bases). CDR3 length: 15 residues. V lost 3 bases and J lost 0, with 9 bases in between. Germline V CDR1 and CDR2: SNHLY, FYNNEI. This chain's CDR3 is CASSDDRFSGNTIYF. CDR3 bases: TGTGCCAGCAGTGACGACAGATTCTCTGGAAACACCATATATTTT.

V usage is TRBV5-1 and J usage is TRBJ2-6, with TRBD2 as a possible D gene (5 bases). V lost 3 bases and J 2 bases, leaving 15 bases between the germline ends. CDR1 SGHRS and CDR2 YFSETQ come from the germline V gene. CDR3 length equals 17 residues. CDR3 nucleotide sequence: TGCGCCAGCAGCTATTTAGTGGCCGGGGCTGGGGCCAACGTCCTGACTTTC. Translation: CASSYLVAGAGANVLTF.

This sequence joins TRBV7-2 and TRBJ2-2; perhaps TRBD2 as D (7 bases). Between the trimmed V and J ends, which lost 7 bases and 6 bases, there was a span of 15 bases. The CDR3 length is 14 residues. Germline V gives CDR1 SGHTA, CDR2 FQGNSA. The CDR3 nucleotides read TGTGCCAGCACCCGTGGGGGGGCGGCCGGGGAGCTGTTTTTT. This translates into CASTRGGAAGELFF.

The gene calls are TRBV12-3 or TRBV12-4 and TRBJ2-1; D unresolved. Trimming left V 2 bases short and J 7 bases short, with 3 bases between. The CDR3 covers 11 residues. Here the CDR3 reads CASSLQNEQFF. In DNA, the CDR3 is TGTGCCAGCAGTTTACAGAATGAGCAGTTCTTC.

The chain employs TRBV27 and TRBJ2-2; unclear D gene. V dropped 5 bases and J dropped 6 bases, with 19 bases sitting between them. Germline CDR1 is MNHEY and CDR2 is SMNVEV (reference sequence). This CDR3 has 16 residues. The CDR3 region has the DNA TGTGCCAGCAGTCTCGACGCGATAAGACTGGCCGGGGAGCTGTTTTTT. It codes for CASSLDAIRLAGELFF.

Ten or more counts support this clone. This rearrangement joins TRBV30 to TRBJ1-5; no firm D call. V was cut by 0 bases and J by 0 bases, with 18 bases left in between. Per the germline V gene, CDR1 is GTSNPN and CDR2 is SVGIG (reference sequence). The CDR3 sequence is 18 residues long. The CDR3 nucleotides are TGTGCCTGGAGTGTTCGGGTCAGCGGGTCGAATAGCAATCAGCCCCAGCATTTT. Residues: CAWSVRVSGSNSNQPQHF. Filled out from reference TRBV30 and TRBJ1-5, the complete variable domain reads SQTIHQWPATLVQPVGSPLSLECTVEGTSNPNLYWYRQAAGRGLQLLFYSVGIGQISSEVPQNLSASRPQDRQFILSSKKLLLSDSGFYLCAWSVRVSGSNSNQPQHFGDGTRLSIL.

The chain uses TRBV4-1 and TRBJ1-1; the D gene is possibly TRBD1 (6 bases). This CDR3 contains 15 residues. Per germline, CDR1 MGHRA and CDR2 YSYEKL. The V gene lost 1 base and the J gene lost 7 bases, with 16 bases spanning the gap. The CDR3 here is CASSQAQGRLGEAFF. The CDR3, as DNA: TGCGCCAGCAGCCAAGCTCAGGGGCGGTTGGGTGAAGCTTTCTTT.

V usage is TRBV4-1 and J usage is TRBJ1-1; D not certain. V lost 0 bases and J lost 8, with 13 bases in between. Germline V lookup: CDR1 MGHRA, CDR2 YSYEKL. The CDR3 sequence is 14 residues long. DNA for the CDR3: TGCGCCAGCAGCCAAGAGCCCAGGATCACAGAAGCTTTCTTT. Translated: CASSQEPRITEAFF.

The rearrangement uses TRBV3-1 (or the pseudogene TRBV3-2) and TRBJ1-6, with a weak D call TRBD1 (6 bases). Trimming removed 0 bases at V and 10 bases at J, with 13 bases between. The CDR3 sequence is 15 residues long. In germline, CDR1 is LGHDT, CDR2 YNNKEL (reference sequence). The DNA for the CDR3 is TGTGCCAGCAGCCAAGACACAGGGAGAAAGTCACCCCTCCACTTT. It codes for CASSQDTGRKSPLHF.

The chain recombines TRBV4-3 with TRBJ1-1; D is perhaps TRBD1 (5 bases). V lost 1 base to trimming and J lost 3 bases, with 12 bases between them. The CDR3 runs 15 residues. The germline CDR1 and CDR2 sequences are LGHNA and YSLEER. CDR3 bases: TGCGCCAGCAGCCAAGCCTGGCGGGGGTACACTGAAGCTTTCTTT. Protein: CASSQAWRGYTEAFF.

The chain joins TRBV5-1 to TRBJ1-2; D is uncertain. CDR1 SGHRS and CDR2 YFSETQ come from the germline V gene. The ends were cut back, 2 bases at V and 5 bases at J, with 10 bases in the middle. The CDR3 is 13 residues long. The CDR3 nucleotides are TGCGCCAGCAGCTTTCAGGCGACGTATGGCTACACCTTC. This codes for CASSFQATYGYTF.

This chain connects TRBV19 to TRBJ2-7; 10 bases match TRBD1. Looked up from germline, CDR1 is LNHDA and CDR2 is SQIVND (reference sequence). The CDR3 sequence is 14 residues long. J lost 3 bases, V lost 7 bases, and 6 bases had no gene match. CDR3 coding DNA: TGTGCCAGTACCCTTGGGACAGGGGTCTACGAGCAGTACTTC. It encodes CASTLGTGVYEQYF.

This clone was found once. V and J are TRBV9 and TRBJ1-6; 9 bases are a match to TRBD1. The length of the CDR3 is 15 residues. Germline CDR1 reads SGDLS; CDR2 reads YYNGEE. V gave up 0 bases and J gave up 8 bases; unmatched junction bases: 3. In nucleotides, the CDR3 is TGTGCCAGCAGCGTAGCGGGGACAGGGCATTCACCCCTCCACTTT. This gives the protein CASSVAGTGHSPLHF.

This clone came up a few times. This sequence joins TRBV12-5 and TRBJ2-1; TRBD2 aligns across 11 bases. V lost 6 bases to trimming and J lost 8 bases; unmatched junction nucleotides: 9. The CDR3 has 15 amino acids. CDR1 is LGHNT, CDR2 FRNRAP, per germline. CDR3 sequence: CASGPIAGGFYEQFF. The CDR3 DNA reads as TGTGCTAGTGGACCCATAGCGGGGGGGTTCTATGAGCAGTTCTTC.

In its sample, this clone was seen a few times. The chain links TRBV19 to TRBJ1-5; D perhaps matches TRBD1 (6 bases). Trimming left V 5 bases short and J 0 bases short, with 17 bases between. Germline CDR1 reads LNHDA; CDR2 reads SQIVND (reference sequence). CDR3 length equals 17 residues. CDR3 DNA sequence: TGTGCCAGTAGTGCCCAGTCCACAGGGATTAGCAATCAGCCCCAGCATTTT. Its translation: CASSAQSTGISNQPQHF.

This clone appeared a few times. The CDR3 region is CASSIRQGSGEKLFF. As DNA, the CDR3 is TGTGCCAGCAGCATAAGGCAGGGGTCGGGTGAAAAACTGTTTTTT. The genes are TRBV5-5 and TRBJ1-4, with D possibly being TRBD1 (6 bases). The V end lost 4 bases, the J end lost 7 bases, and 17 bases lay between the germline ends. The germline gives CDR1 SGHKS, CDR2 YYEKEE (reference sequence). The CDR3 covers 15 residues.

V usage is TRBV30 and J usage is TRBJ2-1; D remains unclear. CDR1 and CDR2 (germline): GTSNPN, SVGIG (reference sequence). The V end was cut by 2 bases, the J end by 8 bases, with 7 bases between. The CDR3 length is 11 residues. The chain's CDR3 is CAWSHRDEQFF. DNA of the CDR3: TGTGCCTGGAGTCACCGGGATGAGCAGTTCTTC.

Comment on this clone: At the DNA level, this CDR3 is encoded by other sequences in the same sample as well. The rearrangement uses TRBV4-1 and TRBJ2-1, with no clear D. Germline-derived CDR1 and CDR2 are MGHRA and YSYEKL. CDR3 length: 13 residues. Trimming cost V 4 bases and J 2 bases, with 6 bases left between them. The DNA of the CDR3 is TGCGCCAGCAGCCCGCGGACCTACAATGAGCAGTTCTTC. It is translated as CASSPRTYNEQFF.

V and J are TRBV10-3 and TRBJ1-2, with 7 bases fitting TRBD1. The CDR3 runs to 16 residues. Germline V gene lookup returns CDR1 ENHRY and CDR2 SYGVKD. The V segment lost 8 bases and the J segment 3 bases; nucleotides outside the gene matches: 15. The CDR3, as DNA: TGTGCCATCTTCGGGGCAGGGGGAGGTAGGGACTATGGCTACACCTTC. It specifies CAIFGAGGGRDYGYTF.

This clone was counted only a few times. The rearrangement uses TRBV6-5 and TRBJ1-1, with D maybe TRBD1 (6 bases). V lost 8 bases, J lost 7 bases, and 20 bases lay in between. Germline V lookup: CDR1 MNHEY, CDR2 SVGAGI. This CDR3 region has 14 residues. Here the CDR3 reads CASALIQGKGEAFF. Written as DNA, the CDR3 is TGTGCCAGCGCCCTGATACAGGGTAAAGGTGAAGCTTTCTTT.

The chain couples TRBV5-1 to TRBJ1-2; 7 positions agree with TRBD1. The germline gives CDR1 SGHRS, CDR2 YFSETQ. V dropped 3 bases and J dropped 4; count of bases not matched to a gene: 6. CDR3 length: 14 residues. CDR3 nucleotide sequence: TGCGCCAGCAGCTGGGACCGGACAGGCTATGGCTACACCTTC. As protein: CASSWDRTGYGYTF.

CDR3: CASSFEPSRVSGNTIYF. CDR3 in DNA: TGCGCCAGCAGCTTTGAACCCTCCAGGGTCTCTGGAAACACCATATATTTT. J is TRBJ1-3 and V is TRBV5-1, with a tentative D call TRBD1 (5 bases). CDR3 length equals 17 residues. CDR1 SGHRS and CDR2 YFSETQ come from the germline V gene. V was shortened by 2 bases and J by 0 bases, with 15 bases between the two germline ends. Looking up the rest from reference TRBV5-1 and TRBJ1-3 gives the full variable domain: KAGVTQTPRYLIKTRGQQVTLSCSPISGHRSVSWYQQTPGQGLQFLFEYFSETQRNKGNFPGRFSGRQFSNSRSEMNVSTLELGDSALYLCASSFEPSRVSGNTIYFGEGSWLTVV.

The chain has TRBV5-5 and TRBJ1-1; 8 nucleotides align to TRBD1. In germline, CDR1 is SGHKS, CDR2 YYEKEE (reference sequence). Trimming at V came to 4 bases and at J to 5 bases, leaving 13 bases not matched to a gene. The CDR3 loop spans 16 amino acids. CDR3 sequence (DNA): TGTGCCAGCAGCCGGGATACAGGGGGAAGGGGAACTGAAGCTTTCTTT. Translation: CASSRDTGGRGTEAFF.

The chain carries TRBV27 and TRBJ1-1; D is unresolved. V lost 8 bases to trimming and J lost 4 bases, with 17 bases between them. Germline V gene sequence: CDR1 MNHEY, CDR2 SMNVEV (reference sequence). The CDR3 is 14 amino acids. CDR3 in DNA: TGTGCCAGCGGGCGGCGGGATCTGGCCACTGAAGCTTTCTTT. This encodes CASGRRDLATEAFF.

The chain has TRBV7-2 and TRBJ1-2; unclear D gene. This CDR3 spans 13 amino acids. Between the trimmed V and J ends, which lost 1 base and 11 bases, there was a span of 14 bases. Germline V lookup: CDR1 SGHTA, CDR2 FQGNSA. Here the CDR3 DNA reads TGTGCCAGCAGCTTAGGAGGCAGTTTGTCATACACCTTC. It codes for CASSLGGSLSYTF. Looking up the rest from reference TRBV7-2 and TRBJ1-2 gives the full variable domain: GAGVSQSPSNKVTEKGKDVELRCDPISGHTALYWYRQSLGQGLEFLIYFQGNSAPDKSGLPSDRFSAERTGGSVSTLTIQRTQQEDSAVYLCASSLGGSLSYTFGSGTRLTVV.

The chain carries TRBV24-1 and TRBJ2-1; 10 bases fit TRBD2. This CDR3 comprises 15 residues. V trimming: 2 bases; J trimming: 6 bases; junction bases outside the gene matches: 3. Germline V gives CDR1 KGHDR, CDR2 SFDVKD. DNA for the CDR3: TGTGCCACCAGTGATTCCAGCGGGGGGGCCAATGAGCAGTTCTTC. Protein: CATSDSSGGANEQFF.

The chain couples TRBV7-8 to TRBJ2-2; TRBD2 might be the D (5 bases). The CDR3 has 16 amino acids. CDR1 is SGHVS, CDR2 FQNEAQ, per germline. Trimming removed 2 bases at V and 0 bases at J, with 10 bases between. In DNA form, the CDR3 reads TGTGCCAGCAGCTTACCAAGCGGTCCGAACACCGGGGAGCTGTTTTTT. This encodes CASSLPSGPNTGELFF.

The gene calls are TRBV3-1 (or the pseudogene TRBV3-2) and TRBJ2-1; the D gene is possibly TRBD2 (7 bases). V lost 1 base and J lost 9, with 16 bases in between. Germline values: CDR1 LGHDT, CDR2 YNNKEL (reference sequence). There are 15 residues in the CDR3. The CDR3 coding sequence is TGTGCCAGCAGCCAAGTCGTGGGGGGGCACAGTGAGCAGTTCTTC. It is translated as CASSQVVGGHSEQFF.